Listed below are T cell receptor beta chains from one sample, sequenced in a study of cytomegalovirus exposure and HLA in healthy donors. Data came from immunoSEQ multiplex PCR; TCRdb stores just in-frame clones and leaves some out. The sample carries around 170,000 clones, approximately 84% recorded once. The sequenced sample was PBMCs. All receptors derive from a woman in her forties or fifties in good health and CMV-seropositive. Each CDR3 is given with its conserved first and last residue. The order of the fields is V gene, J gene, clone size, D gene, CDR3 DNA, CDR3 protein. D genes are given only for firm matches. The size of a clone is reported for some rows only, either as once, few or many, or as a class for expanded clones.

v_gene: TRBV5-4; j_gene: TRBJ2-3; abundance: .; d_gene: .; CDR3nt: TGTGCCAGCAGCCCCAGGACTAGCACAGATACGCAGTATTTT; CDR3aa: CASSPRTSTDTQYF
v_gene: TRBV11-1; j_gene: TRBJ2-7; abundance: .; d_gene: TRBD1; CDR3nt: TGTGCCAGCAGCTTAGCGGGGACAGGGGGCCCCTACGAGCAGTACTTC; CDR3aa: CASSLAGTGGPYEQYF
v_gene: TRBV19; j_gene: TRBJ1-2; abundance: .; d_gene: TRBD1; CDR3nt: TGTGCCAGTACTGGACAGGGTACCAACTATGGCTACACCTTC; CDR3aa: CASTGQGTNYGYTF
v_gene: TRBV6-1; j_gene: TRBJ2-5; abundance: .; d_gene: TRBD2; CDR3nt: TGTGCCAGCAGAGATAGCGGGGGAAAAGAGACCCAGTACTTC; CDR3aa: CASRDSGGKETQYF
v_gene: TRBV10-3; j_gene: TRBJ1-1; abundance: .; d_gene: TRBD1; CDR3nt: TGTGCCAGCAGTACAAACAGGGGGTCCGGAGCTTTCTTT; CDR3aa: CASSTNRGSGAFF
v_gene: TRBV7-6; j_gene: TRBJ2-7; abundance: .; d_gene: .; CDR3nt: TGTGCCAGCAGCCCCAGGATCGGATACGAGCAGTACTTC; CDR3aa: CASSPRIGYEQYF
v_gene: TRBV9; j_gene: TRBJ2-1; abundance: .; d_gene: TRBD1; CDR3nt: TGTGCCAGCAGCCCCAGGACAGGGAACAATGAGCAGTTCTTC; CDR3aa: CASSPRTGNNEQFF
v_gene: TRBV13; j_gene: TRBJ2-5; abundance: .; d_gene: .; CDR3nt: TGTGCCAGCAGCCACCGAGGACAGTGGGAGACCCAGTACTTC; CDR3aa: CASSHRGQWETQYF
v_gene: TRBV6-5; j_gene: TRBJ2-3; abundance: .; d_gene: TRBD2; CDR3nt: TGTGCCAGCAGGCTAGCGGGGGGTTTCACGCAGTATTTT; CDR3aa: CASRLAGGFTQYF
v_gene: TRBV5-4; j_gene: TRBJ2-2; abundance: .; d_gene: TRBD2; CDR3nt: TGTGCCAGCAGCAATAGCGGGGGGGCTATCGGGGAGCTGTTTTTT; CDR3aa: CASSNSGGAIGELFF
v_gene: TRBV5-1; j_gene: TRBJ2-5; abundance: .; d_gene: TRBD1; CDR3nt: TGCGCCAGCAGCTTTGCCCGGGACAGGGATGAGACCCAGTACTTC; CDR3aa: CASSFARDRDETQYF
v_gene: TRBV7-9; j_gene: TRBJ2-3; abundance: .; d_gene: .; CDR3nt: TGTGCCAGCAGCCTGGACAGCTCCGGGGGGACAGATACGCAGTATTTT; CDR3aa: CASSLDSSGGTDTQYF
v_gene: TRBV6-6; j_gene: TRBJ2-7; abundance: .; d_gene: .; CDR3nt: TGTGCCAGCAGGGGGGCCCCTGTGAACGAGCAGTACTTC; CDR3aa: CASRGAPVNEQYF
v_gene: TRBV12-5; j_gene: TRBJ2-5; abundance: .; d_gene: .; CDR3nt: TGTGCTAGTGGTTTGGTCAAAGAGACCCAGTACTTC; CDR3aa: CASGLVKETQYF
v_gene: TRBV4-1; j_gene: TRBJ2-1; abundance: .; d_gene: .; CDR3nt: TGCGCCAGCAGCCAAGACCCCGGGGGTAAGAATGAGCAGTTCTTC; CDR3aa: CASSQDPGGKNEQFF
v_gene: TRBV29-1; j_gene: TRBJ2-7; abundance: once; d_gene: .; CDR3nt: TGCAGCGTTGGACTGCTGAAGGGAGGCAGCTACGAGCAGTACTTC; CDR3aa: CSVGLLKGGSYEQYF
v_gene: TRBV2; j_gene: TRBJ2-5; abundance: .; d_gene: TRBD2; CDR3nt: TGTGCCAGCTCTACCACTAGCGGGGGTGTGGAGACCCAGTACTTC; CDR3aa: CASSTTSGGVETQYF
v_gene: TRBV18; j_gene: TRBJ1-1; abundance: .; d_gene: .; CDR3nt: TGTGCCAGCTCACCCCTTGGGAGTAACACTGAAGCTTTCTTT; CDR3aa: CASSPLGSNTEAFF
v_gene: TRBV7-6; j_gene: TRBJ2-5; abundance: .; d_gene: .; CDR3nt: TGTGCCAGCAGCCTCCTAGGGGGGGCTCAAGAGACCCAGTACTTC; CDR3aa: CASSLLGGAQETQYF
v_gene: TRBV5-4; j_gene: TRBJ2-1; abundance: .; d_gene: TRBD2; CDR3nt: TGTGCCAGCAGCTGGCGGGGGGAGGCCTACAATGAGCAGTTCTTC; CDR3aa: CASSWRGEAYNEQFF
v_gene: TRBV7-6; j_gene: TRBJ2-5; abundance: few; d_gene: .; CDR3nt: TGTGCCAGCAGCTTACGACTAGTAGGAGAGACCCAGTACTTC; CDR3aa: CASSLRLVGETQYF
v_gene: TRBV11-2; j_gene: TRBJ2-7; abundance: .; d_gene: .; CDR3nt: TGTGCCAGCAGCTTAGAGGAGTCCCCGGGGTACGAGCAGTACTTC; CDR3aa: CASSLEESPGYEQYF
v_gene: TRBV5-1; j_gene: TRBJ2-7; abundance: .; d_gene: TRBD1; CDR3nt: TGCGCCAGCAGCTTGCCACGGACAGGGGCGTCATCCTACGAGCAGTACTTC; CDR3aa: CASSLPRTGASSYEQYF
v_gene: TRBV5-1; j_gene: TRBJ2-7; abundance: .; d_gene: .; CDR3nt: TGCGCCAGCAGCCGTGACAGACTCTACGAGCAGTACTTC; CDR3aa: CASSRDRLYEQYF
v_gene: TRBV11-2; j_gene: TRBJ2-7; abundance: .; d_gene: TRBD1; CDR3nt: TGTGCCAGCAGCTCCACAGGGGGGAGCTCCTACGAGCAGTACTTC; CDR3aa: CASSSTGGSSYEQYF
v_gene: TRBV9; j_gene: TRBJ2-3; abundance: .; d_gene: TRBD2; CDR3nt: TGTGCCAGCAGCGTGACCCAAGGGACTAGCGGCACAGATACGCAGTATTTT; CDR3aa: CASSVTQGTSGTDTQYF
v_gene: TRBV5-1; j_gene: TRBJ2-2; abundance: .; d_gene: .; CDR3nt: TGCGCCAGCAGCTTGGCCCGTCAGGACATTTCAACCGGGGAGCTGTTTTTT; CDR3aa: CASSLARQDISTGELFF
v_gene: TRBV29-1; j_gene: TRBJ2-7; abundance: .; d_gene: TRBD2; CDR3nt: TGCAGCGTCCGGACTAGCGCCACCTACGAGCAGTACTTC; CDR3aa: CSVRTSATYEQYF
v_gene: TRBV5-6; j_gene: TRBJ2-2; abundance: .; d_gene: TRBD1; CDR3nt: TGTGCCAGCAGGAGGGACAGCCAAACGGGGGAGCTGTTTTTT; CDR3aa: CASRRDSQTGELFF
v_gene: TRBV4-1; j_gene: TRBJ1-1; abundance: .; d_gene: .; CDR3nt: TGCGCCAGCAGCCCGAGGACGGGATTGAACACTGAAGCTTTCTTT; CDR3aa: CASSPRTGLNTEAFF
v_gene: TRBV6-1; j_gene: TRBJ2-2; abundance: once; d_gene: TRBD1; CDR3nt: TGTGCCAGCAGGACCGGGACAGGGGTTTCCGGGGAGCTGTTTTTT; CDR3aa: CASRTGTGVSGELFF
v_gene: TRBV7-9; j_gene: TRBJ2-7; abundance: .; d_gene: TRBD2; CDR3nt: TGTTCCAGCAGCCGGGGGGGCGAGCAGTACTTC; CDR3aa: CSSSRGGEQYF
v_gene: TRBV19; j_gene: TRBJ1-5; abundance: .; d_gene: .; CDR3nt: TGTGCCAGTAGTCCGATGGGCCAGGGCTGGAATCAGCCCCAGCATTTT; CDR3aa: CASSPMGQGWNQPQHF
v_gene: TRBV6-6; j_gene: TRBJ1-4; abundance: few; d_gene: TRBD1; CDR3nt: TGTGCCAGCAGTGGACGAGGACAGGTTGAGGATGAAAAACTGTTTTTT; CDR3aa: CASSGRGQVEDEKLFF
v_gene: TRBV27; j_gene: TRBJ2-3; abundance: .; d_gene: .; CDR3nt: TGTGCCAGCAGTATGAGGTCCGGGATGTTAACAGATACGCAGTATTTT; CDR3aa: CASSMRSGMLTDTQYF